Many counts were recorded for the clone carrying this TCR beta chain. Its specificity is unknown. These data belong to a study of T cells after yellow fever vaccination. Trimming removed 5 bases from V and 2 bases from J, with 12 bases in between. CDR1 is MNHEY and CDR2 is SVGAGI in the germline V gene. CDR3 length equals 14 residues. TCRdb reprocessed the 5' RACE reads via MiXCR and lists one record per CDR3 protein. The data show more than 200,000 distinct CDR3 sequences, with roughly 3.5% seen just once and about 19% held by the top ten. Study-wide results and limits: Weaker, the secondary response peaked sooner, at day 5 versus 15. Reappearance after the booster was observed for most primary-vaccination clones (96% CD4, more than 70% CD8).

The sample was PBMCs, taken 15 days after the yellow fever booster vaccination. V usage is TRBV6-5 and J usage is TRBJ1-1; D is undetermined. This TCR was sampled from a man aged 18 to 35 who received the YFV17D yellow fever vaccine. CDR3 amino acids: CASSDRRANTEAFF. Here the CDR3 DNA reads TGTGCCAGCAGTGACCGACGGGCCAACACTGAAGCTTTCTTT.